The clone carrying this T cell receptor beta chain was seen a handful of times. The antigen is not known. Trimming removed 2 bases from V and 4 bases from J, with 13 bases in between. CDR3 size: 15 residues. Looked up from germline, CDR1 is MNHEY and CDR2 is SMNVEV (reference sequence). This entry comes from a study of molecular identifiers for immune sequencing clone quantification. Naive CD8 libraries were made from around 18,000 to 910,000 sorted cells, and they used 10%, 30% or 50% RNA. TCRdb ran MiXCR on the PCR reads and lists one entry per CDR3 protein. Of roughly 50,000 distinct CDR3 sequences listed, approximately 25% were seen once; the top ten hold 1.5% to 2%. Findings of the study overall: Jurkat TCR RNA from one cell was spiked into 1 million or so naive cells, and it was reportedly detectable there.

The sequence derives from a human donor in good health. Some libraries in this study had Jurkat cell RNA spiked in. Source material: naive CD8+ T cells from blood, with Jurkat cell RNA spiked in. Documented subset: FACS-sorted CD8+CD4-CCR7+CD45RA+ naive T cells. J is TRBJ2-3 and V is TRBV27; unclear D gene. The CDR3 loop reads CASSLKGYIADTQYF. DNA for the CDR3: TGTGCCAGCAGTTTAAAAGGGTATATCGCAGATACGCAGTATTTT.